Detailed here is one TCR beta chain. Trimming shortened V by 4 bases and J by 0 bases, and 7 bases separated the two germline ends. The V gene's germline CDR1 is SGDLS and CDR2 YYNGEE. CDR3 size: 13 residues. This entry comes from a study of blood T cell repertoires in COVID-19. For the study at large: Some COVID-19 samples were acute and others convalescent; all came from the United States, Italy and Spain. The cDNA or gDNA used as material had been derived from T cells, B-cell-depleted T cells, or PBMCs.

Original analysis: Reference gene primers were amplified, and this amplification served to estimate nucleated cell counts. Generated by immunoSEQ multiplex PCR, the TCRdb table keeps only in-frame clones and is missing some. The DNA was the basis for D and trimming; V, J and clone size are from that table. The table records 250,000 to 300,000 clones, less than 90% of them present only once. Material: peripheral blood. The chain joins TRBV9 to TRBJ1-1; D is possibly TRBD1 (5 bases). This TCR was sampled from a man aged 60-69 years who had recovered from COVID-19. The CDR3 DNA follows: TGTGCCAGCAGCCAGGGTCTGAACACTGAAGCTTTCTTT. Amino acid sequence: CASSQGLNTEAFF. Supplemented by reference TRBV9 and TRBJ1-1, the full variable domain reads DSGVTQTPKHLITATGQRVTLRCSPRSGDLSVYWYQQSLDQGLQFLIQYYNGEERAKGNILERFSAQQFPDLHSELNLSSLELGDSALYFCASSQGLNTEAFFGQGTRLTVV.